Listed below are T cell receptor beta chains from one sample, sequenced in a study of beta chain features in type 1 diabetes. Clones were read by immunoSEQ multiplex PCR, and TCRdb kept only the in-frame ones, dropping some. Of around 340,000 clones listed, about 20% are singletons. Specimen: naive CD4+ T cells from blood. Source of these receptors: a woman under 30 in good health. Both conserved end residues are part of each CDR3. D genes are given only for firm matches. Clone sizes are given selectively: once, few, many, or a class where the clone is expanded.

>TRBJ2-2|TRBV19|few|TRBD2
CASSATSGEVQLFF
TGTGCCAGTAGCGCGACTAGCGGGGAAGTACAGCTGTTTTTT
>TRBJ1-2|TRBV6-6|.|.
CASSYGQFNYGYTF
TGTGCCAGCAGTTACGGTCAGTTTAACTATGGCTACACCTTC
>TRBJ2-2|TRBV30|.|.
CAWNLGTTNTGELFF
TGTGCCTGGAATCTCGGGACAACGAACACCGGGGAGCTGTTTTTT
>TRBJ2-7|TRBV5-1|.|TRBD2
CASSALAGGTYEQYF
TGCGCCAGCAGCGCACTAGCGGGGGGAACCTACGAGCAGTACTTC
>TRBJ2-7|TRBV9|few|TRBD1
CASSAGTGYEQYF
TGTGCCAGCAGCGCCGGGACAGGCTACGAGCAGTACTTC
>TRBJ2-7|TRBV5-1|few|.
CASSLGTPSSYEQYF
TGCGCCAGCAGCTTGGGGACACCGAGCTCCTACGAGCAGTACTTC
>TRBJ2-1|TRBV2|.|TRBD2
CASKVLAENNEQFF
TGTGCCAGCAAGGTACTAGCGGAAAACAATGAGCAGTTCTTC
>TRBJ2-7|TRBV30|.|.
CAWAGVYEQYF
TGTGCCTGGGCAGGGGTCTACGAGCAGTACTTC
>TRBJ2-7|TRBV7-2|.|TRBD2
CASSLTSGGTYEQYF
TGTGCCAGCAGCTTGACTAGCGGGGGGACCTACGAGCAGTACTTC
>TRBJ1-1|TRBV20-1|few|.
CSAPRQAEAFF
TGCAGTGCTCCCCGACAGGCTGAAGCTTTCTTT
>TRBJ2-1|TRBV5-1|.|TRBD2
CASSLGTSGAYNEQFF
TGCGCCAGCAGCTTGGGGACTAGCGGGGCATACAATGAGCAGTTCTTC
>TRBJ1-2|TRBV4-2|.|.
CASSQASSARGYTF
TGTGCCAGCAGCCAAGCCTCCTCGGCGCGGGGCTACACCTTC
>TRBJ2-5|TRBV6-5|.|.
CASSYQGLETQYF
TGTGCCAGCAGTTACCAGGGGTTGGAGACCCAGTACTTC
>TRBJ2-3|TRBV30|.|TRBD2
CAWSSSSGPGTDTQYF
TGTGCCTGGAGTTCCTCTAGCGGGCCGGGCACAGATACGCAGTATTTT
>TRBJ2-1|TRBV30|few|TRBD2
CAWSVISGTSGFF
TGTGCCTGGAGTGTCATTTCCGGGACTAGCGGCTTCTTC
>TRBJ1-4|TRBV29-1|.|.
CSNLGPEREKLFF
TGCAGTAACTTGGGCCCAGAAAGGGAAAAACTGTTTTTT
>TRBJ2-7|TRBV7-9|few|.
CASSLDRFSYEQYF
TGTGCCAGCAGCTTAGACAGATTCTCCTACGAGCAGTACTTC
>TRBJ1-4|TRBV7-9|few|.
CASTPSRITNEKLFF
TGTGCCAGCACCCCGTCCAGGATAACTAATGAAAAACTGTTTTTT
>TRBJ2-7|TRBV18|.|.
CASSPRGDPYEQYF
TGTGCCAGCTCACCACGGGGGGACCCCTACGAGCAGTACTTC
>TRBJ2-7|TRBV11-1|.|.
CASSLARDSSYEQYF
TGTGCCAGCAGCTTAGCCCGGGATAGCTCCTACGAGCAGTACTTC
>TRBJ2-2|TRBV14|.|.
CASSQSGNTGELFF
TGTGCCAGCAGCCAGAGCGGGAACACCGGGGAGCTGTTTTTT
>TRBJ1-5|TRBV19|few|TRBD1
CASRTGEQPQHF
TGTGCCAGTAGGACAGGGGAACAGCCCCAGCATTTT
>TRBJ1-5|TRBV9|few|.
CASSFRGSQPQHF
TGTGCCAGCAGTTTCCGTGGGAGTCAGCCCCAGCATTTT
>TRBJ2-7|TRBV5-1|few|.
CASSYTLSSYEQYF
TGCGCCAGCAGCTACACCCTCAGCTCCTACGAGCAGTACTTC
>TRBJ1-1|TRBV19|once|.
CATVRGGTEAFF
TGTGCCACCGTTCGGGGGGGCACTGAAGCTTTCTTT
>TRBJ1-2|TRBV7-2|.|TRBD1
CASSSIRTGSLRGYTF
TGTGCCAGCAGCTCAATCCGGACAGGTTCTCTAAGAGGCTACACCTTC
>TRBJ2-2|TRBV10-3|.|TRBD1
CAISESTGGTPGELFF
TGTGCCATCAGTGAGTCGACAGGGGGTACGCCCGGGGAGCTGTTTTTT
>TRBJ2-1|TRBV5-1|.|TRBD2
CASSRRAGGSSYNEQFF
TGCGCCAGCAGCCGTAGGGCGGGAGGGAGCTCCTACAATGAGCAGTTCTTC
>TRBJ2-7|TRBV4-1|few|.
CASSQVDSYEQYF
TGCGCCAGCAGCCAAGTAGACTCCTACGAGCAGTACTTC
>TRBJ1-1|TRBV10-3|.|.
CAISEVFKGGTEAFF
TGTGCCATCAGTGAAGTATTCAAAGGAGGGACTGAAGCTTTCTTT
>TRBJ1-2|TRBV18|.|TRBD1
CASSRDSAYGYTF
TGTGCCAGCTCACGGGACAGCGCATATGGCTACACCTTC
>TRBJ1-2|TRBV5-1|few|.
CASSLEHPSYGYTF
TGCGCCAGCAGCTTGGAACATCCCTCCTATGGCTACACCTTC
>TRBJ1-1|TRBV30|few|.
CAWSQTDMNTEAFF
TGTGCCTGGAGTCAGACAGACATGAACACTGAAGCTTTCTTT
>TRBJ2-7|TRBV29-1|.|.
CSGSRGLSYEQYF
TGCAGCGGTTCCAGGGGCCTCTCCTACGAGCAGTACTTC
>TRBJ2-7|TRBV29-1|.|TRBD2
CSVRTSGSINEQYF
TGCAGCGTAAGGACTAGCGGGAGTATCAACGAGCAGTACTTC
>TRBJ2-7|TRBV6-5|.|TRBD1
CASSRKPGQGYEQYF
TGTGCCAGCAGTAGGAAACCGGGACAGGGCTACGAGCAGTACTTC
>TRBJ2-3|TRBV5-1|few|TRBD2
CASSAGTKGPLDTQYF
TGCGCCAGCAGCGCCGGGACTAAGGGACCCCTGGATACGCAGTATTTT
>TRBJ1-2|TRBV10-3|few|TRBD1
CAIRRQGTANNYGYTF
TGTGCCATCAGACGACAGGGGACTGCTAATAACTATGGCTACACCTTC
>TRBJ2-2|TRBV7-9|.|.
CASSLVEARELFF
TGTGCCAGCAGCTTAGTCGAAGCGAGGGAGCTGTTTTTT
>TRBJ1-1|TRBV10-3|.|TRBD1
CAISESTGERAFF
TGTGCCATCAGTGAGTCGACAGGGGAACGAGCTTTCTTT
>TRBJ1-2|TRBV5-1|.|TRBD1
CASHDRVYGYTF
TGCGCCAGCCATGACAGGGTCTATGGCTACACCTTC
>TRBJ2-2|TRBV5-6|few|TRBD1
CASSWDRDTGELFF
TGTGCCAGCAGCTGGGACAGGGACACCGGGGAGCTGTTTTTT